One sample yielded the 30 T cell receptor beta chains listed below, sequenced in a study of a mutant IDH1 vaccine in newly diagnosed glioma. Some clones are missing from TCRdb's copy, which holds only in-frame ones; the method was immunoSEQ multiplex PCR. The sample holds roughly 31,000 clones, roughly four fifths seen once. Indicated time point: week 47, end of study. Vaccination comprised doses that each held 300 ug of mutant IDH1 20-mer peptide, plus topical imiquimod. Antigens of these TCRs are unknown. This material consisted of PBMCs, taken from a glioma patient whose treatment included an IDH1 peptide vaccine. These receptors all stem from a man aged 30 to 45 with glioma.

The chain links TRBV18 to TRBJ2-7, with D perhaps TRBD1 (5 bases). The CDR3 totals 14 residues. Germline assignment: CDR1 KGHSH and CDR2 LQKENI. The V and J ends lost 2 bases and 2 bases respectively, with 10 bases between them. The CDR3 loop is CASSPDQGAYEQYF. CDR3 bases: TGTGCCAGCTCACCAGACCAAGGGGCCTACGAGCAGTACTTC.

The chain carries TRBV7-9 and TRBJ2-7, with TRBD2 matching over 12 bases. The CDR3 has 19 amino acids. The V segment lost 2 bases and the J segment 0 bases; nucleotides outside the gene matches: 11. Looked up from germline, CDR1 is SEHNR and CDR2 is FQNEAQ (reference sequence). CDR3 coding DNA: TGTGCCAGCAGCTTATTAGCTAGCGGGGGGGATCTCCGCTCCTACGAGCAGTACTTC. It codes for CASSLLASGGDLRSYEQYF.

The chain uses TRBV29-1 and TRBJ1-3; no clear D gene. The ends were cut back, 4 bases at V and 0 bases at J, with 10 bases in the middle. This CDR3 comprises 14 residues. Germline loops: CDR1 SQVTM, CDR2 ANQGSEA. The DNA of the CDR3 is TGCAGCGTTGTAGTTAGGAACTCTGGAAACACCATATATTTT. This sequence encodes CSVVVRNSGNTIYF.

This clone has a single count. The chain carries TRBV4-3 and TRBJ2-3; the D is unclear. V dropped 4 bases and J dropped 1 base, with 6 bases sitting between them. This CDR3 comprises 13 residues. The germline gives CDR1 LGHNA, CDR2 YSLEER. The CDR3 here is CASSLEGTDTQYF. The DNA of the CDR3 is TGCGCCAGCAGCCTAGAGGGCACAGATACGCAGTATTTT.

The chain uses TRBV5-1 and TRBJ2-5; D might be TRBD1 (5 bases). The V and J ends lost 3 bases and 5 bases respectively, with 17 bases between them. Germline CDR1 and CDR2: SGHRS and YFSETQ. The CDR3 sequence is 15 residues long. The CDR3 loop is CASSSPGQGDETQYF. CDR3 nucleotide sequence: TGCGCCAGCAGCTCCCCCGGACAAGGCGATGAGACCCAGTACTTC.

The V and J genes are TRBV13 and TRBJ2-7, with D possibly being TRBD1 (5 bases). Germline CDR1 reads PRHDT; CDR2 reads FYEKMQ (reference sequence). The ends were cut back, 5 bases at V and 6 bases at J, with 17 bases in the middle. The CDR3 consists of 14 residues. The CDR3 region has the DNA TGTGCCAGCAGCCAGCTAGAAGGGGCCCGCGAGCAGTACTTC. It is translated as CASSQLEGAREQYF.

V and J are TRBV6-5 and TRBJ2-3; no reliable D call. CDR3 size: 15 residues. Germline V CDR1 and CDR2: MNHEY, SVGAGI. The V and J ends lost 4 bases and 5 bases respectively, with 16 bases between them. The CDR3 region has the DNA TGTGCCAGCAGTTTAGTTTTGGCTAGTCGAGATACGCAGTATTTT. Protein sequence: CASSLVLASRDTQYF.

V and J are TRBV7-8 and TRBJ2-7; 7 bases match TRBD1. V shed 5 bases, J shed 2 bases, and the junction held 9 bases outside the gene matches. The germline gives CDR1 SGHVS, CDR2 FQNEAQ. There are 15 residues in the CDR3. CDR3 bases: TGTGCCAGCAGCCCCTTGACAGGGAATGCCTACGAGCAGTACTTC. Protein: CASSPLTGNAYEQYF.

This chain uses TRBV5-1 with TRBJ2-6; perhaps TRBD2 as D (5 bases). The V gene lost 0 bases and the J gene lost 1 base, with 8 bases spanning the gap. Germline V gene sequence: CDR1 SGHRS, CDR2 YFSETQ. CDR3 length equals 16 residues. CDR3 sequence: CASSLGRDSGANVLTF. DNA for the CDR3: TGCGCCAGCAGCTTGGGTCGGGATTCTGGGGCCAACGTCCTGACTTTC.

The rearrangement uses TRBV6-6 and TRBJ2-7; D possibly corresponds to TRBD2 (5 bases). V dropped 4 bases and J dropped 5 bases, with 6 bases sitting between them. The CDR3 sequence is 11 residues long. CDR1 MNHNY and CDR2 SVGAGI come from the germline V gene (reference sequence). The CDR3 coding sequence is TGTGCCAGCAGTTTCGGGGACGAGCAGTACTTC. Translated, it gives CASSFGDEQYF.

The chain is built from TRBV5-1 and TRBJ1-3; no definite D call. There are 16 residues in the CDR3. V lost 5 bases, J lost 0 bases, and 15 bases lay in between. The germline V gene has CDR1 SGHRS and CDR2 YFSETQ. The CDR3 here is CASSPAGDLSGNTIYF. DNA for the CDR3: TGCGCCAGCAGTCCCGCCGGGGATCTCTCTGGAAACACCATATATTTT.

The gene calls are TRBV9 and TRBJ2-7; D gene ambiguous. CDR1 and CDR2 from the germline V gene are SGDLS and YYNGEE. Trimming cost V 0 bases and J 6 bases, with 16 bases left between them. The CDR3 spans 15 residues. In DNA, the CDR3 is TGTGCCAGCAGCGTAGAGTCCGTTTCCCCATCCGAGCAGTACTTC. Protein sequence: CASSVESVSPSEQYF.

The chain couples TRBV10-3 to TRBJ1-6, with a weak D call TRBD1 (6 bases). This CDR3 contains 17 residues. Germline values: CDR1 ENHRY, CDR2 SYGVKD. V lost 0 bases to trimming and J lost 9 bases, with 18 bases between them. CDR3 protein: CAISESNPGGSGSPLHF. The CDR3, as DNA: TGTGCCATCAGTGAGTCAAACCCGGGGGGCTCCGGTTCACCCCTCCACTTT.

This clone was picked up a small number of times. The chain combines TRBV19 with TRBJ2-7, with TRBD2 identical over 11 bases. The CDR3 runs 14 residues. Looked up from germline, CDR1 is LNHDA and CDR2 is SQIVND (reference sequence). The trim removed 3 bases at V and 5 bases at J, leaving 3 bases unmatched. The CDR3 sequence is CASSISGRADEQYF. The CDR3 DNA follows: TGTGCCAGTAGTATTAGCGGGAGGGCTGACGAGCAGTACTTC.

V and J are TRBV4-3 and TRBJ2-5, with 8 bases aligning to TRBD2. V shed 2 bases and J 5 bases; nucleotides not matched to a gene: 4. The CDR3 has 14 residues. The germline V gene encodes CDR1 LGHNA and CDR2 YSLEER. CDR3 sequence reads: CASSQLLAEETQYF. The CDR3 DNA follows: TGCGCCAGCAGCCAACTACTAGCGGAGGAGACCCAGTACTTC.

This chain uses TRBV10-1 with TRBJ1-1, with a tentative D call TRBD1 (5 bases). From germline, CDR1 is WNHNN and CDR2 SYGVQD (reference sequence). V was clipped by 7 bases and J by 5 bases, with 17 bases between them. The CDR3 runs to 14 residues. The CDR3 coding sequence is TGCGCCAGCACACTGGCTGGGGGGGGAACTGAAGCTTTCTTT. As protein: CASTLAGGGTEAFF.

J is TRBJ2-1 and V is TRBV4-1; TRBD2 agrees at 8 bases. V lost 1 base, J lost 9 bases, and 8 bases stayed unmatched. The germline gives CDR1 MGHRA, CDR2 YSYEKL. The CDR3 consists of 15 residues. The DNA of the CDR3 is TGCGCCAGCAGCCAAGCCAGCGGGAGTATTCTTGAGCAGTTCTTC. Translation gives CASSQASGSILEQFF.

CDR3 in amino acids: CASSEQSGMYEQYF. Written as DNA, the CDR3 is TGTGCCAGCAGTGAACAGTCAGGGATGTACGAGCAGTACTTC. This chain connects TRBV6-1 to TRBJ2-7; tentatively, D is TRBD1 (5 bases). V was clipped by 2 bases and J by 4 bases, with 12 bases between them. Germline CDR1 MNHNS, CDR2 SASEGT. This CDR3 is 14 amino acids long.

The chain uses TRBV9 and TRBJ2-3; D ambiguous. The V gene's germline CDR1 is SGDLS and CDR2 YYNGEE. This CDR3 spans 15 amino acids. Trimming shortened V by 3 bases and J by 2 bases, and 13 bases separated the two germline ends. CDR3 loop: CASSGSPLLTDTQYF. DNA for the CDR3: TGTGCCAGCAGCGGGTCCCCGCTTCTCACAGATACGCAGTATTTT.

The chain recombines TRBV28 with TRBJ1-1; D ambiguous. CDR3 size: 11 residues. Between the trimmed V and J ends, which lost 3 bases and 7 bases, there was a span of 6 bases. The germline V gene has CDR1 MDHEN and CDR2 SYDVKM. CDR3 region: CASSFINEAFF. The DNA for the CDR3 is TGTGCCAGCAGTTTCATAAATGAAGCTTTCTTT.

This clone was recorded only once. V is TRBV29-1 and J is TRBJ1-1, with 9 bases matching TRBD1. With 3 bases clipped from V and 1 base from J, the junction kept 9 bases outside the gene matches. CDR1 is SQVTM, CDR2 ANQGSEA, per germline. The CDR3 has 16 amino acids. CDR3 bases: TGCAGCGTTGACCTTACCCGGACAGGGGCGAACACTGAAGCTTTCTTT. Its protein is CSVDLTRTGANTEAFF.

This clone occurred a few times. V usage is TRBV29-1 and J usage is TRBJ1-5; 8 nucleotides match TRBD1. CDR3 size: 13 residues. Germline loops: CDR1 SQVTM, CDR2 ANQGSEA. With V trimmed by 4 bases and J by 5 bases, 4 bases remained unmatched. CDR3 bases: TGCAGCGTTGGGACAGGGAGTCATCAGCCCCAGCATTTT. This translates into CSVGTGSHQPQHF.

This clone was seen a handful of times. J is TRBJ1-3 and V is TRBV6-6; TRBD1 might be the D (6 bases). V gave up 7 bases and J gave up 2 bases, with 9 bases separating them. Per the germline V gene, CDR1 is MNHNY and CDR2 is SVGAGI (reference sequence). The CDR3 has 13 residues. CDR3 protein: CASIKGAGNTIYF. CDR3 in DNA: TGTGCCAGCATTAAGGGGGCTGGAAACACCATATATTTT.

The V and J genes are TRBV6-1 and TRBJ1-5; D not certain. Germline V gene data show CDR1 as MNHNS and CDR2 as SASEGT. The V end lost 4 bases, the J end lost 4 bases, and 8 bases lay between the germline ends. The CDR3 runs to 13 residues. CDR3 coding DNA: TGTGCCAGCAGTGTCCAGGATAATCAGCCCCAGCATTTT. Residues: CASSVQDNQPQHF.

The CDR3 DNA is TGCAGCGTTGAGGGAGCAGGGGGCAACTATGGCTACACCTTC. It is translated as CSVEGAGGNYGYTF. The chain couples TRBV29-1 to TRBJ1-2; 8 bases align to TRBD1. The CDR3 spans 14 residues. The junction had 5 bases not matched to a gene; V was cut back by 3 bases and J by 2 bases. Germline loops: CDR1 SQVTM, CDR2 ANQGSEA.

V and J are TRBV20-1 and TRBJ1-2; D unclear. The ends were cut back, 8 bases at V and 8 bases at J, with 15 bases in the middle. This CDR3 spans 11 amino acids. The germline gives CDR1 DFQATT, CDR2 SNEGSKA (reference sequence). For the CDR3, the DNA is TGCAGTTCCTACCCGACGACCGGCTACACCTTC. It encodes CSSYPTTGYTF.

The V and J genes are TRBV6-6 and TRBJ2-5; perhaps TRBD1 as D (5 bases). Trimming stripped 6 bases from V and 5 bases from J, with 16 bases between. Germline V lookup: CDR1 MNHNY, CDR2 SVGAGI (reference sequence). This CDR3 region has 14 residues. The CDR3 region is CASRRTPAGETQYF. As DNA, the CDR3 is TGTGCCAGCAGACGGACACCCGCAGGGGAGACCCAGTACTTC.

The chain joins TRBV19 to TRBJ2-5; D is ambiguous. V gave up 4 bases and J gave up 5 bases, with 11 bases separating them. This CDR3 has 13 residues. Germline CDR1 reads LNHDA; CDR2 reads SQIVND (reference sequence). The CDR3, as DNA: TGTGCCAGTAGTACCCTCCCTGCGGAGACCCAGTACTTC. The encoded protein is CASSTLPAETQYF.

The chain combines TRBV13 with TRBJ2-4, with 8 nucleotides matching TRBD1. Germline V gene lookup returns CDR1 PRHDT and CDR2 FYEKMQ (reference sequence). Trimming removed 5 bases from V and 8 bases from J; junction bases left unmatched: 8. This CDR3 contains 14 residues. Here the CDR3 reads CASSQDRVLDIQYF. CDR3 nucleotide sequence: TGTGCCAGCAGCCAGGACAGGGTATTGGACATTCAGTACTTC. Looking up the rest from reference TRBV13 and TRBJ2-4 gives the full variable domain: AAGVIQSPRHLIKEKRETATLKCYPIPRHDTVYWYQQGPGQDPQFLISFYEKMQSDKGSIPDRFSAQQFSDYHSELNMSSLELGDSALYFCASSQDRVLDIQYFGAGTRLSVL.

This clone has a single count. This rearrangement joins TRBV30 to TRBJ2-3; unclear D gene. Germline V CDR1 and CDR2: GTSNPN, SVGIG (reference sequence). The length of the CDR3 is 14 residues. Trimming removed 2 bases from V and 0 bases from J, with 9 bases in between. The CDR3 DNA is TGTGCCTGGAGTAGGGATTCTAGCACAGATACGCAGTATTTT. It is translated as CAWSRDSSTDTQYF. Supplemented by reference TRBV30 and TRBJ2-3, the full variable domain reads SQTIHQWPATLVQPVGSPLSLECTVEGTSNPNLYWYRQAAGRGLQLLFYSVGIGQISSEVPQNLSASRPQDRQFILSSKKLLLSDSGFYLCAWSRDSSTDTQYFGPGTRLTVL.